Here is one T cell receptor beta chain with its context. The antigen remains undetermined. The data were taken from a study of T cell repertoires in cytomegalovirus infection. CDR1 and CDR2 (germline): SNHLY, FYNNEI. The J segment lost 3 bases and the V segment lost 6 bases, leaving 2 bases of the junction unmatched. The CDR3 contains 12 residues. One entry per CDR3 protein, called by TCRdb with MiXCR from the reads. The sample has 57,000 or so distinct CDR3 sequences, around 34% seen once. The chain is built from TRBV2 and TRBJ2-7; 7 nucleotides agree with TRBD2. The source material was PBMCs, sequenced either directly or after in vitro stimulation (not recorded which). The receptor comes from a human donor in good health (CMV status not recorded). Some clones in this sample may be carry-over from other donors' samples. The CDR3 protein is CASRRESYEQYF. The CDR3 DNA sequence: TGTGCCAGCAGGCGGGAGAGCTACGAGCAGTACTTC.